The 17 T cell receptor beta chains below all came from one sample that was sequenced in a study of T cell repertoires in cytomegalovirus infection. Their recognized antigens are unknown. From the reads, TCRdb called clonotypes with MiXCR, one entry per CDR3 protein. There are fewer than 900,000 distinct CDR3 sequences in the sample; 29% occur only once, and around 13% lies in the top ten. Sample: cultured CD8+ T cells from PBMCs, taken from culture after CMV antigen stimulation. The receptors come from a human donor in good health (CMV status not recorded). Some clones in this sample may be carry-over from other donors' samples.

The chain employs TRBV5-5 and TRBJ2-2, with 7 bases lining up with TRBD1. CDR1 and CDR2 (germline): SGHKS, YYEKEE (reference sequence). This CDR3 is built from 15 residues. Trimming at V came to 4 bases and at J to 6 bases, leaving 9 bases not matched to a gene. The CDR3 loop reads CASSVDRSWAGELFF. In DNA form, the CDR3 reads TGTGCCAGCAGCGTGGACAGGTCCTGGGCCGGGGAGCTGTTTTTT.

This clonotype turned up a few times. For the CDR3, the DNA is TGTGCCAGCACCGACACACGGGGGGCTGACACTGAAGCTTTCTTT. It codes for CASTDTRGADTEAFF. The V and J genes are TRBV6-1 and TRBJ1-1; the D gene is possibly TRBD1 (6 bases). The V gene's germline CDR1 is MNHNS and CDR2 SASEGT. V gave up 7 bases and J gave up 3 bases, with 18 bases separating them. The CDR3 has 15 residues.

The chain combines TRBV15 with TRBJ2-6; D is undetermined. The CDR3 totals 14 residues. The ends were cut back, 8 bases at V and 0 bases at J, with 8 bases in the middle. The germline V gene has CDR1 LNHNV and CDR2 YYDKDF (reference sequence). The CDR3, as DNA: TGTGCCACCTCCTCAACCTCTGGGGCCAACGTCCTGACTTTC. Its translation is CATSSTSGANVLTF. The complete variable domain, with remaining parts taken from reference TRBV15 and TRBJ2-6, reads DAMVIQNPRYQVTQFGKPVTLSCSQTLNHNVMYWYQQKSSQAPKLLFHYYDKDFNNEADTPDNFQSRRPNTSFCFLDIRSPGLGDTAMYLCATSSTSGANVLTFGAGSRLTVL.

This clonotype showed up just a few times. This chain links TRBV29-1 with TRBJ1-1; TRBD1 might be the D (6 bases). Germline values: CDR1 SQVTM, CDR2 ANQGSEA. The V end lost 2 bases, the J end lost 1 base, and 20 bases lay between the germline ends. The CDR3 covers 17 residues. The CDR3 coding sequence is TGCAGCGTTGAAAGTAGGGCAGGGGAAGAAAAGAACACTGAAGCTTTCTTT. Its translation is CSVESRAGEEKNTEAFF.

This clonotype turned up a few times. The rearrangement joins TRBV7-6 to TRBJ1-1; D gene ambiguous. Trimming stripped 1 base from V and 4 bases from J, with 7 bases between. Germline lookup yields CDR1 SGHVS and CDR2 FNYEAQ. The CDR3 covers 13 residues. This chain's CDR3 is CASSLVTSTEAFF. The CDR3 bases are TGTGCCAGCAGCTTAGTAACGAGCACTGAAGCTTTCTTT.

The rearrangement uses TRBV12-5 and TRBJ2-3, with TRBD1 identical over 7 bases. The CDR3 runs 14 residues. Germline V gene sequence: CDR1 LGHNT, CDR2 FRNRAP. V was pared by 2 bases and J by 6 bases, with 5 bases of the junction left unmatched. CDR3 coding DNA: TGTGCTAGTGGTTTGCCGAGGACAGGCGATACGCAGTATTTT. Amino acid sequence: CASGLPRTGDTQYF. The full variable domain, in which reference TRBV12-5 and TRBJ2-3 provide the parts outside the CDR3, is DARVTQTPRHKVTEMGQEVTMRCQPILGHNTVFWYRQTMMQGLELLAYFRNRAPLDDSGMPKDRFSAEMPDATLATLKIQPSEPRDSAVYFCASGLPRTGDTQYFGPGTRLTVL.

The J gene is TRBJ2-7, the V gene TRBV27, with D perhaps TRBD1 (5 bases). This CDR3 region has 14 residues. V lost 6 bases, J lost 3 bases, and 15 bases lay in between. Looked up from germline, CDR1 is MNHEY and CDR2 is SMNVEV (reference sequence). The CDR3 bases are TGTGCCAGCAGCCCAGGGTCCGGTCGCTACGAGCAGTACTTC. Amino acid sequence: CASSPGSGRYEQYF.

The V gene is TRBV6-6, the J gene TRBJ2-5, with 9 bases aligning to TRBD2. The germline CDR1 and CDR2 sequences are MNHNY and SVGAGI (reference sequence). The CDR3 is 17 amino acids. V lost 0 bases, J lost 1 base, and 6 bases stayed unmatched. The CDR3 nucleotides read TGTGCCAGCAGTTACTCTTCGCTAGCGGGGCTCCAAGAGACCCAGTACTTC. Amino acids: CASSYSSLAGLQETQYF.

The chain employs TRBV5-1 and TRBJ2-1; D not resolved. The V end lost 4 bases, the J end lost 0 bases, and 14 bases lay between the germline ends. Germline CDR1 reads SGHRS; CDR2 reads YFSETQ. This CDR3 comprises 16 residues. The CDR3 sequence: CASSLRTDSSYNEQFF. DNA for the CDR3: TGCGCCAGCAGCCTGAGGACGGATAGCTCCTACAATGAGCAGTTCTTC.

This clonotype turned up a few times. The V and J genes are TRBV7-6 and TRBJ1-3, with unresolved D. Per the germline V gene, CDR1 is SGHVS and CDR2 is FNYEAQ. Trimming left V 5 bases short and J 0 bases short, with 8 bases between. The CDR3 totals 14 residues. The DNA for the CDR3 is TGTGCCAGCAGCGGACCCAGCTCTGGAAACACCATATATTTT. Translation gives CASSGPSSGNTIYF. Full variable domain (missing parts from reference TRBV7-6 and TRBJ1-3): GAGVSQSPRYKVTKRGQDVALRCDPISGHVSLYWYRQALGQGPEFLTYFNYEAQQDKSGLPNDRFSAERPEGSISTLTIQRTEQRDSAMYRCASSGPSSGNTIYFGEGSWLTVV.

Ten or more counts support this clonotype. This sequence joins TRBV7-9 and TRBJ2-7, with a possible D match to TRBD1 (8 bases). V was clipped by 2 bases and J by 6 bases, with 11 bases between them. From germline, CDR1 is SEHNR and CDR2 FQNEAQ (reference sequence). The CDR3 extends over 13 amino acids. CDR3: CASSLTGGAEQYV. The CDR3, as DNA: TGTGCCAGCAGCTTAACAGGGGGGGCCGAGCAGTACGTC.

This rearrangement joins TRBV6-2 or TRBV6-3 to TRBJ2-2, with D unresolved. Germline V gene lookup returns CDR1 MNHEY and CDR2 SVGEGT. CDR3 length equals 16 residues. The V gene lost 2 bases and the J gene lost 6 bases, with 16 bases spanning the gap. CDR3 amino acids: CASSYRREWKPGELFF. The CDR3 nucleotides read TGTGCCAGCAGTTACCGGAGAGAGTGGAAACCCGGGGAGCTGTTTTTT.

This clonotype appeared a few times. The chain has TRBV7-2 and TRBJ2-6; D possibly uses TRBD1 or TRBD2 (5 bases each). In germline, CDR1 is SGHTA, CDR2 FQGNSA. The CDR3 sequence is 15 residues long. V lost 6 bases and J lost 4, with 13 bases in between. CDR3: CASSPGRSGANVLTF. CDR3 DNA sequence: TGTGCCAGCAGTCCAGGGAGATCCGGGGCCAACGTCCTGACTTTC.

There are many counts of this clonotype. The chain employs TRBV7-2 and TRBJ2-3; 8 bases are shared with TRBD1. Trimming took 3 bases from V and 2 from J; bases not matched to a gene: 7. Germline assignment: CDR1 SGHTA and CDR2 FQGNSA. CDR3 length: 16 amino acids. DNA for the CDR3: TGTGCCAGCAGCTTCCCGGGACAGGACGCCACAGATACGCAGTATTTT. Amino acids: CASSFPGQDATDTQYF. Full variable domain (rest looked up from reference TRBV7-2 and TRBJ2-3): GAGVSQSPSNKVTEKGKDVELRCDPISGHTALYWYRQSLGQGLEFLIYFQGNSAPDKSGLPSDRFSAERTGGSVSTLTIQRTQQEDSAVYLCASSFPGQDATDTQYFGPGTRLTVL.

The chain has TRBV7-9 and TRBJ2-1, with D perhaps TRBD1 (5 bases). The germline gives CDR1 SEHNR, CDR2 FQNEAQ (reference sequence). The CDR3 has 15 residues. V shed 10 bases and J shed 0 bases, with 16 bases lying between them. DNA of the CDR3: TGTGCCATCACCCTGGGGCAGACCTCCTACAATGAGCAGTTCTTC. Its protein is CAITLGQTSYNEQFF.

In this sample, this clonotype turned up many times. The chain employs TRBV7-6 and TRBJ1-1, with D perhaps matching TRBD1 (6 bases). The CDR3 totals 16 residues. Germline lookup yields CDR1 SGHVS and CDR2 FNYEAQ. V dropped 5 bases and J dropped 3 bases, with 19 bases sitting between them. The CDR3 DNA is TGTGCCAGCAGCCCCCGGGTTAGGGAGGGGGACACTGAAGCTTTCTTT. Residues: CASSPRVREGDTEAFF.

The chain carries TRBV25-1 and TRBJ1-2; D call uncertain. Germline CDR1 is MGHDK and CDR2 is SYGVNS. V lost 5 bases, J lost 8 bases, and 18 bases lay in between. The CDR3 is 14 residues long. The CDR3 nucleotides read TGTGCCAGCAGTCAGCCTACCGAGGCCTACGGCTACACCTTC. This translates into CASSQPTEAYGYTF.